These 24 T cell receptor beta chains were all obtained from the same sample, sequenced in a study of blood T cell repertoires in COVID-19. The data were produced by immunoSEQ multiplex PCR, yet TCRdb's version contains in-frame clones alone and is incomplete. Of approximately 270,000 clones listed, approximately 90% are singletons. Source material: peripheral blood. The receptors derive from a man aged 25 to 40 with acute or convalescent COVID-19.

J is TRBJ2-1 and V is TRBV11-2, with 7 nucleotides matching TRBD2. Germline V gene lookup returns CDR1 SGHAT and CDR2 FQNNGV. The trim removed 8 bases at V and 3 bases at J, leaving 7 bases unmatched. This CDR3 is built from 14 residues. The CDR3 reads CASAGDLLYNEQFF. The CDR3 DNA is TGTGCCAGCGCGGGGGACTTACTCTACAATGAGCAGTTCTTC.

With respect to this clone: The junction departs from the called germline gene at one end, perhaps through a read error. The chain has TRBV18 and TRBJ2-7; D possibly corresponds to TRBD1 (5 bases). The germline gives CDR1 KGHSH, CDR2 LQKENI. CDR3 length: 13 amino acids. CDR3 bases: TGTGCCAGCTCGCTGGACATTGACACCTTTAGGGGCTTC. Residues: CASSLDIDTFRGF.

This clone has only one observation. The chain carries TRBV3-1 (or the pseudogene TRBV3-2) and TRBJ1-2, with 7 bases that match TRBD1. Trimming removed 1 base from V and 4 bases from J; junction bases left unmatched: 6. The CDR3 loop spans 15 amino acids. Germline CDR1 reads LGHDT; CDR2 reads YNNKEL (reference sequence). In DNA form, the CDR3 reads TGTGCCAGCAGCCAAGGGACAGGACGGGGCTATGGCTACACCTTC. It is translated as CASSQGTGRGYGYTF.

The genes are TRBV24-1 and TRBJ2-1; no clear D gene. The CDR3 has 15 amino acids. Germline CDR1 is KGHDR and CDR2 is SFDVKD. The V and J ends lost 2 bases and 7 bases respectively, with 14 bases between them. CDR3 bases: TGTGCCACCAGTGATTGGGCTGCCGAAAAGAATGAGCAGTTCTTC. It is translated as CATSDWAAEKNEQFF.

The genes are TRBV15 and TRBJ2-7; the match to TRBD1 covers 11 bases. The germline V gene encodes CDR1 LNHNV and CDR2 YYDKDF (reference sequence). V shed 5 bases and J 2 bases; nucleotides not matched to a gene: 2. This CDR3 is built from 14 residues. In nucleotides, the CDR3 is TGTGCCACCAGCCGGACAGGGGGCGCCTACGAGCAGTACTTC. It encodes CATSRTGGAYEQYF.

This clone was seen more than once but under ten times. This rearrangement joins TRBV7-6 to TRBJ1-3; D unresolved. Germline V lookup: CDR1 SGHVS, CDR2 FNYEAQ. The CDR3 totals 15 residues. V was pared by 1 base and J by 3 bases, with 10 bases between. CDR3 bases: TGTGCCAGCAGCTTAGGGTCCTACAGTGGAAACACCATATATTTT. Translated: CASSLGSYSGNTIYF.

The gene calls are TRBV9 and TRBJ2-2, with D perhaps matching TRBD1 (6 bases). This CDR3 has 15 residues. The ends were cut back, 2 bases at V and 4 bases at J, with 12 bases in the middle. Germline CDR1 is SGDLS and CDR2 is YYNGEE. CDR3 DNA sequence: TGTGCCAGCAGCGTTAGGACAGCTCCCACCGGGGAGCTGTTTTTT. This gives the protein CASSVRTAPTGELFF.

The chain couples TRBV11-2 to TRBJ2-1, with 7 bases identical to TRBD1. Germline V gene data show CDR1 as SGHAT and CDR2 as FQNNGV. The CDR3 consists of 15 residues. The V segment lost 6 bases and the J segment 2 bases; nucleotides outside the gene matches: 7. CDR3 nucleotide sequence: TGTGCCAGCAGTGGAAGGGGGCCAGCCTACAATGAGCAGTTCTTC. Its protein product is CASSGRGPAYNEQFF.

This chain uses TRBV11-2 with TRBJ2-7, with a weak D call TRBD1 (5 bases). The length of the CDR3 is 12 residues. The germline CDR1 and CDR2 sequences are SGHAT and FQNNGV. The V and J ends lost 7 bases and 8 bases respectively, with 15 bases between them. CDR3 loop: CASNPAQGKQYF. CDR3 bases: TGTGCCAGCAACCCAGCCCAGGGAAAGCAGTACTTC.

V usage is TRBV7-4 and J usage is TRBJ1-4; D is perhaps TRBD1 (6 bases). Germline V gene data show CDR1 as SGHVT and CDR2 as SQSDAQ. The CDR3 spans 17 residues. Trimming left V 3 bases short and J 5 bases short, with 19 bases between. CDR3 DNA: TGTGCCAGCAGCTTGGTTCGATGGACAGAAGACAATGAAAAACTGTTTTTT. Protein: CASSLVRWTEDNEKLFF.

The chain carries TRBV18 and TRBJ2-2; TRBD2 matches at 7 bases. V gave up 6 bases and J gave up 0 bases; unmatched junction bases: 10. The CDR3 contains 17 residues. Germline V gives CDR1 KGHSH, CDR2 LQKENI. This chain's CDR3 is CASSHSVSGSNTGELFF. In DNA form, the CDR3 reads TGTGCCAGCTCTCACTCTGTTAGCGGGTCGAACACCGGGGAGCTGTTTTTT.

This sequence joins TRBV28 and TRBJ1-2; TRBD1 matches at 7 bases. This CDR3 comprises 16 residues. The ends lost 7 bases at V and 2 bases at J; junction bases unmatched: 13. Germline CDR1 and CDR2: MDHEN and SYDVKM. CDR3 amino acids: CASTPARTGVNYGYTF. In nucleotides, the CDR3 is TGTGCCAGCACCCCTGCTCGGACAGGTGTAAACTATGGCTACACCTTC.

The CDR3 loop is CASSLGDTTGPQHF. CDR3 DNA: TGCGCCAGCAGCTTGGGGGACACCACCGGGCCCCAGCATTTT. The chain joins TRBV5-1 to TRBJ1-5; maybe TRBD1 (6 bases). The germline CDR1 and CDR2 sequences are SGHRS and YFSETQ. The CDR3 has 14 residues. The V end lost 0 bases, the J end lost 9 bases, and 13 bases lay between the germline ends.

This clone was detected once. The chain links TRBV10-3 to TRBJ1-5; D possibly corresponds to TRBD1 (5 bases). The CDR3 has 15 amino acids. Germline CDR1 reads ENHRY; CDR2 reads SYGVKD. Between the trimmed V and J ends, which lost 3 bases and 7 bases, there was a span of 16 bases. CDR3 in DNA: TGTGCCATCAGTGAAAGAACGGGGGAATGGCAGCCCCAGCATTTT. It yields the protein CAISERTGEWQPQHF.

This sequence joins TRBV7-9 and TRBJ2-2; 7 bases fit TRBD1. The CDR3 extends over 14 amino acids. The germline CDR1 and CDR2 sequences are SEHNR and FQNEAQ (reference sequence). The trim removed 4 bases at V and 2 bases at J, leaving 1 base unmatched. The CDR3 nucleotides read TGTGCCAGCAGCTGGACAGGAAACACCGGGGAGCTGTTTTTT. This encodes CASSWTGNTGELFF.

The V call is TRBV19, the J call TRBJ1-5; 8 bases agree with TRBD1. V trimming: 5 bases; J trimming: 6 bases; junction bases outside the gene matches: 12. Germline CDR1 and CDR2: LNHDA and SQIVND (reference sequence). The CDR3 runs to 16 residues. CDR3 protein: CASSALDRGRGQPQHF. CDR3 DNA sequence: TGTGCCAGTAGTGCTCTTGACAGGGGTAGGGGTCAGCCCCAGCATTTT.

The chain combines TRBV27 with TRBJ2-5, with 8 bases that match TRBD2. The V and J ends lost 5 bases and 2 bases, in that order; junction bases with no gene match: 4. Germline CDR1 MNHEY, CDR2 SMNVEV (reference sequence). The CDR3 is 14 residues long. Here the CDR3 DNA reads TGTGCCAGCAGTACACTAGCGGCACAAGAGACCCAGTACTTC. Translation: CASSTLAAQETQYF.

The chain combines TRBV23-1 with TRBJ2-7; 8 nucleotides align to TRBD1. TRBV23-1 is an ORF, and what it does is uncertain. With V trimmed by 4 bases and J by 1 base, 12 bases remained unmatched. CDR3 length: 17 amino acids. CDR3 bases: TGCGCCAGCAGTCCAGTAACGGACAGGGTTCTTTCCTACGAGCAGTACTTC. Its protein is CASSPVTDRVLSYEQYF.

This clone was seen a handful of times. J is TRBJ1-5 and V is TRBV6-5; D might be TRBD1 (5 bases). Trimming took 7 bases from V and 4 from J, leaving 11 bases between them. The CDR3 spans 13 residues. CDR1 and CDR2 (germline): MNHEY, SVGAGI. The CDR3 bases are TGTGCCAGCACAAGGGACTCAAATCAGCCCCAGCATTTT. It specifies CASTRDSNQPQHF.

This clone is a singleton in its sample. The chain joins TRBV27 to TRBJ2-6; the D is unclear. CDR1 and CDR2 from the germline V gene are MNHEY and SMNVEV (reference sequence). V was clipped by 0 bases and J by 4 bases, with 4 bases between them. The CDR3 is 14 amino acids. The CDR3 loop reads CASSLSAGANVLTF. The CDR3 DNA sequence: TGTGCCAGCAGTTTATCGGCCGGGGCCAACGTCCTGACTTTC.

The gene calls are TRBV5-1 and TRBJ2-1; TRBD2 might be the D (6 bases). Germline V gene lookup returns CDR1 SGHRS and CDR2 YFSETQ. CDR3 size: 15 residues. Trimming left V 5 bases short and J 0 bases short, with 12 bases between. The DNA of the CDR3 is TGCGCCAGCAGGGCGACGGGAGACTCCTACAATGAGCAGTTCTTC. This codes for CASRATGDSYNEQFF.

The V call is TRBV10-3, the J call TRBJ1-3, with 7 bases that match TRBD1. Germline V gene sequence: CDR1 ENHRY, CDR2 SYGVKD. Unmatched junction bases numbered 5, after V lost 6 bases and J lost 0 bases. This CDR3 spans 15 amino acids. The CDR3 bases are TGTGCCATCAGCGCAGGGGGACCCTCTGGAAACACCATATATTTT. Translation gives CAISAGGPSGNTIYF.

This clone has a single count. The chain couples TRBV5-6 to TRBJ2-7; 7 bases are a match to TRBD2. CDR3 length: 14 amino acids. V gave up 4 bases and J gave up 1 base; unmatched junction bases: 5. Germline V gives CDR1 SGHDT, CDR2 YYEEEE. The CDR3 loop is CASSTQGGSYEQYF. In DNA form, the CDR3 reads TGTGCCAGCAGCACCCAGGGAGGGTCCTACGAGCAGTACTTC. Based on the CDR3 plus reference TRBV5-6 and TRBJ2-7, the full variable domain is DAGVTQSPTHLIKTRGQQVTLRCSPKSGHDTVSWYQQALGQGPQFIFQYYEEEERQRGNFPDRFSGHQFPNYSSELNVNALLLGDSALYLCASSTQGGSYEQYFGPGTRLTVT.

The chain joins TRBV6-5 to TRBJ2-7, with 7 positions matching TRBD1. J gave up 3 bases and V 2 bases, and 10 bases lay outside the gene matches. The CDR3 consists of 16 residues. The germline V gene encodes CDR1 MNHEY and CDR2 SVGAGI. CDR3 sequence (DNA): TGTGCCAGCAGTTACCGGGCCGTGGCAGGGGGCTACGAGCAGTACTTC. Its translation: CASSYRAVAGGYEQYF.